The 27 T cell receptor beta chains presented below share a single source sample, sequenced in a study of Ad26.COV2.S vaccination and SARS-CoV-2 variants. The treatment denotes: 15 to 20 received Ad26.COV2.S at low or high dose, single or two shots; 5 received placebo; per-sample allocation not given. Specimen acquisition occurred on day 63 following the initial vaccine or placebo injection. Repertoires were generated with immunoSEQ multiplex PCR, while TCRdb's copy carries only in-frame clones and drops some. This table holds around 340,000 clones, less than 90% found once. The specimen comprised peripheral blood, sampled in a trial of Ad26.COV2.S vaccine versus placebo. Receptors originate from a person between 18 and 65 years old who received the Ad26.COV2.S COVID-19 vaccine or a placebo.

This clone has a count of ten or more. This chain joins TRBV5-6 and TRBJ2-3; no clear D. The V end was cut by 0 bases, the J end by 9 bases, with 23 bases between. The CDR3 spans 17 residues. Germline loops: CDR1 SGHDT, CDR2 YYEEEE. The CDR3 sequence: CASSLGGSGSVMDTQYF. The CDR3 DNA reads TGTGCCAGCAGCTTGGGAGGCTCCGGTTCAGTGATGGACACGCAGTATTTT.

The chain recombines TRBV7-3 with TRBJ1-2; TRBD1 might be the D (6 bases). Trimming pared 3 bases from V and 7 bases from J, leaving 18 bases between. Germline-derived CDR1 and CDR2 are SGHTA and FQGTGA. The CDR3 sequence is 15 residues long. The chain's CDR3 is CASSFDSGGASGYTF. The CDR3 DNA follows: TGTGCCAGCAGCTTCGACTCGGGGGGCGCAAGTGGCTACACCTTC.

The chain employs TRBV3-1 (or the pseudogene TRBV3-2) and TRBJ2-2; 7 nucleotides agree with TRBD2. Germline V gene lookup returns CDR1 LGHDT and CDR2 YNNKEL (reference sequence). V lost 0 bases, J lost 0 bases, and 4 bases stayed unmatched. The CDR3 is made up of 17 amino acids. Written as DNA, the CDR3 is TGTGCCAGCAGCCAAGATCCAGCGGGGACGAACACCGGGGAGCTGTTTTTT. It specifies CASSQDPAGTNTGELFF.

This chain joins TRBV2 and TRBJ1-4; a weak D match, TRBD1 (5 bases). Germline CDR1 SNHLY, CDR2 FYNNEI. V lost 8 bases and J lost 0, with 13 bases in between. The CDR3 spans 15 residues. In nucleotides, the CDR3 is TGTGCCAGCTCATTAGGGGACGCAACTAATGAAAAACTGTTTTTT. Translated: CASSLGDATNEKLFF. The variable domain in full, completed from reference TRBV2 and TRBJ1-4, reads EPEVTQTPSHQVTQMGQEVILRCVPISNHLYFYWYRQILGQKVEFLVSFYNNEISEKSEIFDDQFSVERPDGSNFTLKIRSTKLEDSAMYFCASSLGDATNEKLFFGSGTQLSVL.

The rearrangement links TRBV5-5 to TRBJ2-6; TRBD1 agrees at 12 bases. V gave up 5 bases and J gave up 2 bases; unmatched junction bases: 8. Germline CDR1 SGHKS, CDR2 YYEKEE (reference sequence). This CDR3 spans 18 amino acids. This chain's CDR3 is CASSREGTGGTGANVLTF. DNA for the CDR3: TGTGCCAGCAGTAGGGAAGGGACAGGGGGCACTGGGGCCAACGTCCTGACTTTC.

The gene calls are TRBV5-4 and TRBJ2-1; TRBD1 is a possible D gene (5 bases). The V and J ends lost 7 bases and 6 bases respectively, with 17 bases between them. Germline V CDR1 and CDR2: SGHNT, YYREEE (reference sequence). CDR3 length: 14 amino acids. As DNA, the CDR3 is TGTGCCAGCCGAAACTACAGGAGTACCAATGAGCAGTTCTTC. Amino acid sequence: CASRNYRSTNEQFF. The variable domain in full, completed from reference TRBV5-4 and TRBJ2-1, reads ETGVTQSPTHLIKTRGQQVTLRCSSQSGHNTVSWYQQALGQGPQFIFQYYREEENGRGNFPPRFSGLQFPNYSSELNVNALELDDSALYLCASRNYRSTNEQFFGPGTRLTVL.

The chain joins TRBV5-1 to TRBJ2-7; TRBD1 aligns across 8 bases. Germline V lookup: CDR1 SGHRS, CDR2 YFSETQ. This CDR3 spans 13 amino acids. V gave up 4 bases and J gave up 2 bases; unmatched junction bases: 2. CDR3 region: CASSATGAYEQYF. DNA for the CDR3: TGCGCCAGCAGCGCGACAGGGGCCTACGAGCAGTACTTC.

This clone appeared a single time. The rearrangement links TRBV10-3 to TRBJ1-1; D gene uncertain. The CDR3 loop spans 14 amino acids. The V end was cut by 4 bases, the J end by 1 base, with 10 bases between. Germline assignment: CDR1 ENHRY and CDR2 SYGVKD. This CDR3 reads CAISGDFPNTEAFF. CDR3 sequence (DNA): TGTGCCATCAGTGGAGACTTCCCGAACACTGAAGCTTTCTTT.

The chain links TRBV19 to TRBJ2-5; tentatively, D is TRBD2 (6 bases). Deletions cut 0 bases from V and 8 bases from J, with 13 bases between. The CDR3 has 14 amino acids. Germline V lookup: CDR1 LNHDA, CDR2 SQIVND (reference sequence). CDR3 loop: CASSIDWTTGTQYF. CDR3 coding DNA: TGTGCCAGTAGTATAGATTGGACTACGGGAACCCAGTACTTC.

This clone showed up just once. This sequence joins TRBV9 and TRBJ2-7; TRBD2 agrees at 7 bases. Trimming removed 4 bases from V and 7 bases from J; junction bases left unmatched: 11. Germline CDR1 and CDR2: SGDLS and YYNGEE. The CDR3 extends over 14 amino acids. The CDR3 region is CASSSEVYSGEQYF. The CDR3 DNA is TGTGCCAGCAGCTCAGAAGTGTATAGCGGGGAGCAGTACTTC.

CDR3 protein: CASSQERSRASAYEQYF. CDR3 DNA sequence: TGTGCCAGCAGCCAAGAGCGTTCGAGGGCCTCGGCCTACGAGCAGTACTTC. The chain is built from TRBV3-1 (or the pseudogene TRBV3-2) and TRBJ2-7, with D possibly being TRBD2 (5 bases). Trimming took 0 bases from V and 2 from J, leaving 17 bases between them. The CDR3 sequence is 17 residues long. Per germline, CDR1 LGHDT and CDR2 YNNKEL (reference sequence).

This chain connects TRBV7-8 to TRBJ1-1, with 7 bases identical to TRBD1. V trimming: 4 bases; J trimming: 4 bases; junction bases outside the gene matches: 15. The CDR3 consists of 17 residues. In germline, CDR1 is SGHVS, CDR2 FQNEAQ. DNA of the CDR3: TGTGCCAGCAGCTCGCTAGCTGACAGGGTGAGGGGCACTGAAGCTTTCTTT. Protein sequence: CASSSLADRVRGTEAFF. The full variable domain, rest sourced from reference TRBV7-8 and TRBJ1-1, is GAGVSQSPRYKVAKRGQDVALRCDPISGHVSLFWYQQALGQGPEFLTYFQNEAQLDKSGLPSDRFFAERPEGSVSTLKIQRTQQEDSAVYLCASSSLADRVRGTEAFFGQGTRLTVV.

The genes are TRBV5-1 and TRBJ1-5, with D hard to call. V was trimmed by 4 bases and J by 1 base, leaving 12 bases between them. The CDR3 sequence is 15 residues long. Per the germline V gene, CDR1 is SGHRS and CDR2 is YFSETQ. In DNA form, the CDR3 reads TGCGCCAGCAGCCGAGGGATGGGGAGCAATCAGCCCCAGCATTTT. It encodes CASSRGMGSNQPQHF.

V is TRBV29-1 and J is TRBJ1-4, with a possible D match to TRBD1 (6 bases). Deletions cut 3 bases from V and 3 bases from J, with 11 bases between. Germline-derived CDR1 and CDR2 are SQVTM and ANQGSEA. This CDR3 contains 14 residues. In nucleotides, the CDR3 is TGCAGCGTTGACAGGGGAGGGGCTAATGAAAAACTGTTTTTT. Amino acid sequence: CSVDRGGANEKLFF.

The CDR3 bases are TGTGCCAGCAGCTTAGTTCTGGGGGAAGAGCAGTACTTC. It translates to CASSLVLGEEQYF. The rearrangement uses TRBV11-3 and TRBJ2-7; either TRBD1 or TRBD2 may supply D (5 bases each). This CDR3 contains 13 residues. V gave up 1 base and J gave up 7 bases, with 11 bases separating them. Germline V CDR1 and CDR2: SGHNT, YENEEA.

The V call is TRBV7-2, the J call TRBJ2-7; 9 nucleotides match TRBD2. Germline V gene data show CDR1 as SGHTA and CDR2 as FQGNSA. The V segment lost 2 bases and the J segment 1 base; nucleotides outside the gene matches: 9. The CDR3 is 17 amino acids. CDR3 coding DNA: TGTGCCAGCAGCTTACAAGGTAGCGGGAGCTGGTCCTACGAGCAGTACTTC. It translates to CASSLQGSGSWSYEQYF.

The CDR3 DNA sequence: TGTGCCAGCAGCTTAGGCGGGAGCCTTGCGGAGACCCAGTACTTC. It encodes CASSLGGSLAETQYF. V and J are TRBV11-2 and TRBJ2-5, with 7 bases aligning to TRBD2. Germline trimming cut 1 base from V and 5 bases from J; bases unmatched to any gene: 7. The CDR3 contains 15 residues. CDR1 is SGHAT, CDR2 FQNNGV, per germline.

This chain connects TRBV5-4 to TRBJ2-1, with 11 positions matching TRBD2. Germline CDR1 and CDR2: SGHNT and YYREEE (reference sequence). The J segment lost 8 bases and the V segment lost 3 bases, leaving 10 bases of the junction unmatched. This CDR3 has 16 residues. In nucleotides, the CDR3 is TGTGCCAGCAGCTCCGTAGCGGGAGGGCCCGACGATGAGCAGTTCTTC. Residues: CASSSVAGGPDDEQFF.

The rearrangement uses TRBV18 and TRBJ2-1; 10 bases match TRBD2. CDR3 length: 15 amino acids. The V gene end was trimmed by 4 bases and the J gene end by 9 bases; junction bases not matched to a gene: 9. Germline values: CDR1 KGHSH, CDR2 LQKENI. DNA for the CDR3: TGTGCCAGCTCACGGAGCGGGGGGGCCTTGGGTGAGCAGTTCTTC. It codes for CASSRSGGALGEQFF.

The CDR3 reads CATSPTGGSQHF. CDR3 DNA sequence: TGTGCCACCAGCCCCACGGGAGGTAGTCAGCATTTT. The V gene is TRBV15, the J gene TRBJ1-5, with no clear D. Trimming removed 5 bases at V and 13 bases at J, with 15 bases between. CDR1 LNHNV and CDR2 YYDKDF come from the germline V gene (reference sequence). CDR3 length: 12 residues.

The chain couples TRBV28 to TRBJ1-5; D is possibly TRBD1 (6 bases). Germline CDR1 is MDHEN and CDR2 is SYDVKM. V gave up 6 bases and J gave up 0 bases, with 12 bases separating them. CDR3 length: 15 amino acids. The CDR3 here is CASSRRQVSNQPQHF. The CDR3 bases are TGTGCCAGCAGCCGTAGACAGGTTAGCAATCAGCCCCAGCATTTT.

This sequence joins TRBV27 and TRBJ1-6; D is possibly TRBD1 (5 bases). Germline values: CDR1 MNHEY, CDR2 SMNVEV (reference sequence). V lost 2 bases to trimming and J lost 1 base, with 12 bases between them. This CDR3 is 17 amino acids long. The CDR3 DNA is TGTGCCAGCAGTTTAATTGGGGGAGGGTCCTATAATTCACCCCTCCACTTT. It translates to CASSLIGGGSYNSPLHF.

The chain uses TRBV28 and TRBJ1-6; TRBD1 agrees at 8 bases. CDR1 and CDR2 (germline): MDHEN, SYDVKM. V dropped 4 bases and J dropped 4; count of bases not matched to a gene: 6. The CDR3 is 16 residues long. The CDR3 coding sequence is TGTGCCAGCAGTTCTAACAGGGGGGGGTATAATTCACCCCTCCACTTT. As protein: CASSSNRGGYNSPLHF.

The rearrangement joins TRBV2 to TRBJ2-3; D is uncertain. The germline CDR1 and CDR2 sequences are SNHLY and FYNNEI. The CDR3 is 11 amino acids. V was trimmed by 9 bases and J by 8 bases, leaving 12 bases between them. The CDR3 spells CASAAAGTQYF. In DNA form, the CDR3 reads TGTGCCAGTGCGGCGGCAGGTACGCAGTATTTT. Full variable domain (rest looked up from reference TRBV2 and TRBJ2-3): EPEVTQTPSHQVTQMGQEVILRCVPISNHLYFYWYRQILGQKVEFLVSFYNNEISEKSEIFDDQFSVERPDGSNFTLKIRSTKLEDSAMYFCASAAAGTQYFGPGTRLTVL.

This clone was recorded only once. The chain has TRBV6-5 and TRBJ2-3; TRBD2 aligns across 10 bases. Per the germline V gene, CDR1 is MNHEY and CDR2 is SVGAGI. This CDR3 is 14 amino acids long. J was trimmed by 5 bases and V by 6 bases; bases with no gene match: 5. CDR3 in DNA: TGTGCCAGCAGGTTAGCGGGAGGTAGAGATACGCAGTATTTT. Translated: CASRLAGGRDTQYF.

The chain has TRBV4-2 and TRBJ1-2, with D possibly matching TRBD1 (5 bases). The CDR3 extends over 13 amino acids. Trimming removed 1 base at V and 11 bases at J, with 14 bases between. Germline CDR1 and CDR2: LGHNA and YNFKEQ. This chain's CDR3 is CASSQGRRGFYTF. CDR3 DNA: TGTGCCAGCAGCCAAGGGCGGCGGGGCTTTTACACCTTC.

The chain combines TRBV30 with TRBJ1-1; no firm D call. The V gene's germline CDR1 is GTSNPN and CDR2 SVGIG (reference sequence). Trimming removed 5 bases at V and 6 bases at J, with 10 bases between. The CDR3 consists of 11 residues. The CDR3 loop is CAWAGRSEAFF. The CDR3 DNA reads TGTGCCTGGGCCGGGAGGTCTGAAGCTTTCTTT. The whole variable domain, remainder taken from reference TRBV30 and TRBJ1-1, is SQTIHQWPATLVQPVGSPLSLECTVEGTSNPNLYWYRQAAGRGLQLLFYSVGIGQISSEVPQNLSASRPQDRQFILSSKKLLLSDSGFYLCAWAGRSEAFFGQGTRLTVV.